The 22 T cell receptor beta chains given below trace back to one sample, sequenced in a study of T cell repertoires in cytomegalovirus infection. TCRdb analysed the reads with MiXCR anew, one entry per CDR3 protein. Of about 310,000 distinct CDR3 sequences listed, around 9.1% were seen once; the top ten hold around 2.5%. The sample was PBMCs. The receptors originated from a human donor in good health (CMV status not recorded). Some clones in this sample may be carry-over from other donors' samples.

This clonotype was seen repeatedly, ten times or more. The chain combines TRBV20-1 with TRBJ1-5; the D is unclear. Trimming removed 0 bases at V and 3 bases at J, with 9 bases between. Germline V gives CDR1 DFQATT, CDR2 SNEGSKA (reference sequence). This CDR3 has 14 residues. DNA for the CDR3: TGCAGTGCTAGAGACTACATTGCCAATCAGCCCCAGCATTTT. Protein: CSARDYIANQPQHF.

This clonotype has more than one count but fewer than ten. The gene calls are TRBV3-1 and TRBJ2-2; 9 bases align to TRBD1. The germline CDR1 and CDR2 sequences are LGHDT and YNNKEL (reference sequence). The CDR3 consists of 16 residues. V trimming: 3 bases; J trimming: 6 bases; junction bases outside the gene matches: 8. CDR3 region: CASSHHRDRVSGELFF. CDR3 in DNA: TGTGCCAGCAGCCATCACCGGGACAGGGTCTCCGGGGAGCTGTTTTTT.

This clonotype has more than one count but fewer than ten. The CDR3 sequence: CSAIPENTEAFF. The CDR3 DNA reads as TGCAGTGCCATCCCCGAGAACACTGAAGCTTTCTTT. The chain employs TRBV20-1 and TRBJ1-1; no firm D call. The germline V gene has CDR1 DFQATT and CDR2 SNEGSKA (reference sequence). With 6 bases removed from V and 1 base from J, the gap between germline ends came to 9 bases. CDR3 length: 12 residues.

The table lists this clonotype with many counts. The V gene is TRBV7-3, the J gene TRBJ2-2; D call uncertain. CDR3 length: 15 residues. V lost 5 bases, J lost 0 bases, and 10 bases lay in between. CDR1 and CDR2 (germline): SGHTA, FQGTGA. CDR3 nucleotide sequence: TGTGCCAGCAGCCCCCAAGAGACGAACACCGGGGAGCTGTTTTTT. Amino acid sequence: CASSPQETNTGELFF.

This clonotype was detected ten times or more. The CDR3 nucleotides are TGCAGCGTCGCCACCTACAATGAGCAGTTCTTC. It is translated as CSVATYNEQFF. The chain combines TRBV29-1 with TRBJ2-1, with D unresolved. The CDR3 is made up of 11 amino acids. V was shortened by 6 bases and J by 2 bases, with 5 bases between the two germline ends. Germline loops: CDR1 SQVTM, CDR2 ANQGSEA.

This clonotype was detected ten times or more. J is TRBJ1-5 and V is TRBV7-6; perhaps TRBD1 as D (6 bases). Trimming cost V 5 bases and J 5 bases, with 19 bases left between them. The CDR3 extends over 16 amino acids. Germline V gene data show CDR1 as SGHVS and CDR2 as FNYEAQ. The CDR3 protein is CASSTLTNRVDQPQHF. The CDR3 bases are TGTGCCAGCAGCACCCTGACGAACAGGGTTGATCAGCCCCAGCATTTT.

This clonotype was seen ten or more times. V is TRBV20-1 and J is TRBJ2-5, with 12 bases matching TRBD2. CDR1 and CDR2 (germline): DFQATT, SNEGSKA (reference sequence). Unmatched junction bases numbered 8, after V lost 5 bases and J lost 4 bases. This CDR3 contains 15 residues. The CDR3 nucleotides read TGCAGTGCTCCCGGGGCTAGCGGGGGGGCAGAGACCCAGTACTTC. This encodes CSAPGASGGAETQYF.

A few counts support this clonotype. The chain recombines TRBV20-1 with TRBJ2-7; tentatively, D is TRBD2 (5 bases). V was pared by 5 bases and J by 5 bases, with 16 bases between. CDR1 is DFQATT and CDR2 is SNEGSKA in the germline V gene (reference sequence). The CDR3 has 13 residues. The CDR3 spells CSAPNSGLDEQYF. DNA for the CDR3: TGCAGTGCTCCTAACAGCGGTCTCGACGAGCAGTACTTC.

The rearrangement joins TRBV6-4 to TRBJ1-4; TRBD1 aligns across 7 bases. The CDR3 covers 16 residues. Trimming removed 5 bases from V and 0 bases from J; junction bases left unmatched: 6. The germline V gene encodes CDR1 MRHNA and CDR2 SNTAGT. The chain's CDR3 is CASSRDRNATNEKLFF. CDR3 DNA: TGTGCCAGCAGTCGGGACAGAAATGCAACTAATGAAAAACTGTTTTTT.

At least ten counts were recorded for this clonotype. CDR3 amino acids: CASSAGTGAYEQYF. In DNA form, the CDR3 reads TGTGCCAGCAGCGCCGGGACAGGAGCATACGAGCAGTACTTC. The chain uses TRBV6-2 or TRBV6-3 and TRBJ2-7; 8 bases align to TRBD1. Germline V gene data show CDR1 as MNHEY and CDR2 as SVGEGT. This CDR3 contains 14 residues. J gave up 4 bases and V 6 bases, and 8 bases lay outside the gene matches.

The chain carries TRBV7-9 and TRBJ2-3, with unresolved D. The CDR3 sequence is 11 residues long. The V gene lost 4 bases and the J gene lost 6 bases, with 5 bases spanning the gap. Per germline, CDR1 SEHNR and CDR2 FQNEAQ (reference sequence). CDR3 region: CASSSVDTQYF. CDR3 sequence (DNA): TGTGCCAGCAGCTCCGTGGATACGCAGTATTTT.

Ten or more counts support this clonotype. The rearrangement joins TRBV7-2 to TRBJ1-2, with D possibly TRBD1 on 5 matching bases. The CDR3 totals 17 residues. In germline, CDR1 is SGHTA, CDR2 FQGNSA. V dropped 0 bases and J dropped 14 bases, with 28 bases sitting between them. The CDR3 loop reads CASSLALGYTGGSAETF. The CDR3 DNA reads TGTGCCAGCAGCTTAGCGCTGGGTTATACAGGAGGGAGCGCGGAGACCTTC.

At least ten counts were recorded for this clonotype. V is TRBV2 and J is TRBJ2-3; 7 nucleotides match TRBD1. The germline gives CDR1 SNHLY, CDR2 FYNNEI. CDR3 length equals 14 residues. Trimming removed 6 bases from V and 1 base from J; junction bases left unmatched: 4. This CDR3 is CASSRDSGTDTQYF. In nucleotides, the CDR3 is TGTGCCAGCAGCCGGGACAGCGGCACAGATACGCAGTATTTT.

J is TRBJ2-5 and V is TRBV20-1; a possible D gene is TRBD1 (6 bases). Looked up from germline, CDR1 is DFQATT and CDR2 is SNEGSKA (reference sequence). Deletions cut 3 bases from V and 3 bases from J, with 14 bases between. The CDR3 sequence is 14 residues long. In DNA form, the CDR3 reads TGCAGTGCTAGTAAGCCACCAGGGGAAGAGACCCAGTACTTC. This translates into CSASKPPGEETQYF.

This clonotype was detected ten times or more. CDR3 region: CASRRVASDYEQYV. CDR3 sequence (DNA): TGTGCCAGCAGGAGGGTAGCCTCGGACTACGAGCAGTACGTC. The V gene is TRBV28, the J gene TRBJ2-7; a weak D match, TRBD2 (5 bases). CDR1 is MDHEN, CDR2 SYDVKM, per germline. The CDR3 is 14 amino acids. V was trimmed by 6 bases and J by 3 bases, leaving 15 bases between them.

This clonotype was picked up many times. The chain combines TRBV5-1 with TRBJ1-1; D uncertain. The V and J ends lost 2 bases and 4 bases respectively, with 9 bases between them. This CDR3 region has 13 residues. Germline V gene sequence: CDR1 SGHRS, CDR2 YFSETQ. CDR3 sequence reads: CASSFGSPTEAFF. In DNA form, the CDR3 reads TGCGCCAGCAGCTTCGGGTCGCCCACTGAAGCTTTCTTT.

This sequence joins TRBV4-3 and TRBJ2-1, with 11 bases lining up with TRBD2. Germline assignment: CDR1 LGHNA and CDR2 YSLEER. The CDR3 consists of 17 residues. J lost 6 bases, V lost 4 bases, and 11 bases had no gene match. Here the CDR3 DNA reads TGCGCCAGCAGCCCCCGTTGGGGTAGCGGGGGGGCCAATGAGCAGTTCTTC. Translated: CASSPRWGSGGANEQFF.

This clonotype was seen repeatedly, ten times or more. This rearrangement joins TRBV20-1 to TRBJ2-7; TRBD2 might be the D (6 bases). Germline V CDR1 and CDR2: DFQATT, SNEGSKA (reference sequence). There are 12 residues in the CDR3. V was pared by 4 bases and J by 3 bases, with 10 bases between. As DNA, the CDR3 is TGCAGTGCTATATCAGCGGGCTACGAGCAGTACGTC. Amino acids: CSAISAGYEQYV.

This clonotype showed up many times. V gene TRBV7-6 combines with J gene TRBJ2-5; 11 bases line up with TRBD2. Germline V CDR1 and CDR2: SGHVS, FNYEAQ. There are 19 residues in the CDR3. The V segment lost 4 bases and the J segment 0 bases; nucleotides outside the gene matches: 13. CDR3 protein: CASSSATSGATEHQETQYF. The CDR3 DNA follows: TGTGCCAGCAGCTCCGCGACTAGCGGGGCCACCGAGCACCAAGAGACCCAGTACTTC. Full variable domain (outside the CDR3, taken from reference TRBV7-6 and TRBJ2-5): GAGVSQSPRYKVTKRGQDVALRCDPISGHVSLYWYRQALGQGPEFLTYFNYEAQQDKSGLPNDRFSAERPEGSISTLTIQRTEQRDSAMYRCASSSATSGATEHQETQYFGPGTRLLVL.

V and J are TRBV13 and TRBJ2-1; weak D call: TRBD1 (5 bases). V dropped 5 bases and J dropped 6 bases, with 17 bases sitting between them. CDR1 and CDR2 from the germline V gene are PRHDT and FYEKMQ (reference sequence). The CDR3 is 15 amino acids. CDR3 region: CASSPDSETGNEQFF. The CDR3 coding sequence is TGTGCCAGCAGCCCAGACAGTGAGACTGGCAATGAGCAGTTCTTC.

This clonotype has at least ten counts. V and J are TRBV7-9 and TRBJ2-3, with D hard to call. V lost 3 bases to trimming and J lost 4 bases, with 8 bases between them. Germline assignment: CDR1 SEHNR and CDR2 FQNEAQ (reference sequence). CDR3 length equals 13 residues. CDR3: CASSFGAADTQYF. As DNA, the CDR3 is TGTGCCAGCAGCTTTGGCGCCGCAGATACGCAGTATTTT.

V gene TRBV2 combines with J gene TRBJ2-1; D gene unclear. Between the trimmed V and J ends, which lost 5 bases and 5 bases, there was a span of 19 bases. The CDR3 length is 16 residues. Germline-derived CDR1 and CDR2 are SNHLY and FYNNEI. The CDR3 coding sequence is TGTGCCAGCAGTTCAACCGGACGGAAGATAAACAATGAGCAGTTCTTC. Translated, it gives CASSSTGRKINNEQFF.